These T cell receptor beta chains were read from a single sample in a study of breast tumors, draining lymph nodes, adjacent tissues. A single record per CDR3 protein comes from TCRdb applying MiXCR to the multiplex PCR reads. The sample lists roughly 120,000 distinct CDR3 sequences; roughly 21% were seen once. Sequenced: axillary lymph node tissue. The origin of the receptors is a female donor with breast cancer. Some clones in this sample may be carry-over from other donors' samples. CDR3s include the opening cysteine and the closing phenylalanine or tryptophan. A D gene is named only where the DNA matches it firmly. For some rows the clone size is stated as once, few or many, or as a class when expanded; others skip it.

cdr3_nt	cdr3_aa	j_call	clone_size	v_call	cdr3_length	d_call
TGCGCCAGCAGCTTACAAGAGGCCCAGTACTTC	CASSLQEAQYF	TRBJ2-5	-	TRBV5-1	11	-
TGTGCCAGCAGCCAATCACAGGGGGCGCGGGAGACCCAGTACTTC	CASSQSQGARETQYF	TRBJ2-5	-	TRBV28	15	TRBD1
TGTGCCTGGAGGTGGAGTAGCGGGACCTACAATGAGCAGTTCTTC	CAWRWSSGTYNEQFF	TRBJ2-1	-	TRBV30	15	TRBD2
TGTGCCAGCAGCCCGACCTTGACCGATCAAGAGACCCAGTACTTC	CASSPTLTDQETQYF	TRBJ2-5	many	TRBV3-1	15	-
TGTGCCAGCAGTGAAGGGTGGGGGGCCGGGGCCAACGTCCTGACTTTC	CASSEGWGAGANVLTF	TRBJ2-6	-	TRBV6-1	16	-
TGCAGCGCCATACCGGGACTAGCGGGAGACTTGGGGGAGCTGTTTTTT	CSAIPGLAGDLGELFF	TRBJ2-2	many	TRBV29-1	16	TRBD2
TGTGCCAGCAGTGCCCTACCGCCAGGTGCCTACGAGCAGTACTTC	CASSALPPGAYEQYF	TRBJ2-7	many	TRBV6-1	15	-
TGTGCCAGCAGAGCCGGGACCGCCACGCGAGGCTACACCTTC	CASRAGTATRGYTF	TRBJ1-2	many	TRBV2	14	-
TGTGCCAGCAGCCAAGCAACCACCACGATTAACTATGGCTACACCTTC	CASSQATTTINYGYTF	TRBJ1-2	many	TRBV4-2	16	-
TGCGCCAGCCTACCCGGGACTAGCGGGGGGTATCAGTTCTTC	CASLPGTSGGYQFF	TRBJ2-1	many	TRBV10-2	14	TRBD2
TGTGCCACCAGTGATTTTACAGGGGGCAGGGTCAATGAGCAGTTCTTC	CATSDFTGGRVNEQFF	TRBJ2-1	many	TRBV24-1	16	TRBD1
TGTGCCAGCAGTTTAGGTCCCAGAAATCAGCCCCAGCATTTT	CASSLGPRNQPQHF	TRBJ1-5	-	TRBV28	14	-
TGTGCCAGCAGTGTGACAGGGGGCGTATATGGCTACACCTTC	CASSVTGGVYGYTF	TRBJ1-2	many	TRBV2	14	TRBD1
TGTGCCAGCAGTGAAGGATACTCTGGGGCCAACGTCCTGACTTTC	CASSEGYSGANVLTF	TRBJ2-6	many	TRBV6-1	15	-
TGTGCCAGCAGCTTAAGGCTGAACAGGGGTCATCAGCCCCAGCATTTT	CASSLRLNRGHQPQHF	TRBJ1-5	many	TRBV12-3/TRBV12-4	16	TRBD1
TGTGCCAGCAGTGCGGACCTGACAGGCTACTATGGCTACACCTTC	CASSADLTGYYGYTF	TRBJ1-2	many	TRBV27	15	-
TGTGCCAGCAGTTTAGGGTCGAATTCAGGATTAGGACCCCTCCACTTT	CASSLGSNSGLGPLHF	TRBJ1-6	many	TRBV27	16	-
TGTGCCAGCAGCCCCCGGGGGGAGGGCACAGATACGCAGTATTTT	CASSPRGEGTDTQYF	TRBJ2-3	-	TRBV5-6	15	TRBD2
TGTGCCAGCAGCTCACCGGGGACCCAGTACTTC	CASSSPGTQYF	TRBJ2-5	few	TRBV3-1	11	-
TGCGCCAGCAGCCAAGGATCTGCGGGAGGCAACACAGATACGCAGTATTTT	CASSQGSAGGNTDTQYF	TRBJ2-3	many	TRBV4-1	17	TRBD2
TGTGCCAGCAGCCTGTGGGGTCTGGGAGGGACAGATACGCAGTATTTT	CASSLWGLGGTDTQYF	TRBJ2-3	many	TRBV5-6	16	TRBD2
TGTGCCAGCAGTTACTCCCGGACGGAAGGGATTTCACCCCTCCACTTT	CASSYSRTEGISPLHF	TRBJ1-6	many	TRBV6-2/TRBV6-3	16	-
TGTGCCAGCAGTGATGAGCCGATCACCGGGGAGCTGTTTTTT	CASSDEPITGELFF	TRBJ2-2	many	TRBV2	14	-
TGTGCCTGGAGTCCCTCTGGAAACACCATATATTTT	CAWSPSGNTIYF	TRBJ1-3	-	TRBV30	12	-
TGCAGTGCTAGCACCGGACAGGTCTATAATTCACCCCTCCACTTT	CSASTGQVYNSPLHF	TRBJ1-6	many	TRBV20-1	15	TRBD1
TGCGCCAGCAACCGGGGGAACAATGAAAAACTGTTTTTT	CASNRGNNEKLFF	TRBJ1-4	few	TRBV5-1	13	-
TGTGCCAGCACTCCCACAATCGGGAGCTCCTACGAGCAGTACTTC	CASTPTIGSSYEQYF	TRBJ2-7	many	TRBV2	15	-
TGTGCCAGCAGCCCAAACCGCTACGAGCAGTACTTC	CASSPNRYEQYF	TRBJ2-7	many	TRBV11-2	12	-
TGTGCCAGCAGTTTGGCAGGGGGGAGTCAGCCCCAGCATTTT	CASSLAGGSQPQHF	TRBJ1-5	-	TRBV28	14	TRBD1
TGTGCCAGCAGCTTTTTTCTGCAGGGGGCTAATGAAAAACTGTTTTTT	CASSFFLQGANEKLFF	TRBJ1-4	many	TRBV5-6	16	TRBD1
TGTGCCAGCAGTGGGGCAGAGACCCAGTACTTC	CASSGAETQYF	TRBJ2-5	many	TRBV6-6	11	-
TGTGCCAGCAGCTCCCGTCTAGTTTTGGAGACCCAGTACTTC	CASSSRLVLETQYF	TRBJ2-5	-	TRBV28	14	-
TGTGCCAGCTCACCAGCGGGACAGGGACAGTTCTTC	CASSPAGQGQFF	TRBJ2-1	many	TRBV18	12	TRBD1
TGCGCCAGCAGCCTTTCCCGGACAGGGAGGGCAACTAATGAAAAACTGTTTTTT	CASSLSRTGRATNEKLFF	TRBJ1-4	many	TRBV4-1	18	TRBD1
TGTGCCAGCAGTTCGGAATGGGGTGGGGCTAACTATGGCTACACCTTC	CASSSEWGGANYGYTF	TRBJ1-2	many	TRBV5-5	16	-
TGCGCCAGCAGCACCGCGGGGGCCCCCTCCTACAATGAGCAGTTCTTC	CASSTAGAPSYNEQFF	TRBJ2-1	many	TRBV5-1	16	-
TGTGCCTGTAGTCGGACAGGGGATGAAAAACTGTTTTTT	CACSRTGDEKLFF	TRBJ1-4	few	TRBV30	13	TRBD1
TGTGCCAGCAGCCAACGAACTAGCGGGAGGGGGGAGACCCAGTACTTC	CASSQRTSGRGETQYF	TRBJ2-5	-	TRBV3-1	16	TRBD2
TGTGCCAGCAGCACCCGGGTTAATAACTATGGCTACACCTTC	CASSTRVNNYGYTF	TRBJ1-2	many	TRBV7-8	14	-
TGTGCCAGCAGCTTGCGGAGCGGGAGTTCAGATGCGCAGTATTTT	CASSLRSGSSDAQYF	TRBJ2-3	few	TRBV5-8	15	TRBD2
TGTGCCACCAGCAGATATCCGGGGCAATCAGAAAAACTGTTTTTT	CATSRYPGQSEKLFF	TRBJ1-4	many	TRBV15	15	-
TGTGCCAGCAGCTTCTTCGGACTAGCGGGAGTTGAGACCCAGTACTTC	CASSFFGLAGVETQYF	TRBJ2-5	many	TRBV13	16	TRBD2
TGTGCCAGCAGTTTAACATTGAATGGCTACACCTTC	CASSLTLNGYTF	TRBJ1-2	few	TRBV28	12	-
TGTGCCAGCAGTTCCAACAGGGGCTCCTACAATGAGCAGTTCTTC	CASSSNRGSYNEQFF	TRBJ2-1	many	TRBV12-3/TRBV12-4	15	TRBD1
TGTGCCAGCAGCCCCGGACAGGGAAATCGAGATACGCAGTATTTT	CASSPGQGNRDTQYF	TRBJ2-3	many	TRBV11-3	15	TRBD1
TGTGCCAGTCGATTAGCGGGAGCAAGTTCCGAGCAGTACTTC	CASRLAGASSEQYF	TRBJ2-7	many	TRBV19	14	TRBD2
TGTGCCAGCAGTGGTGGACAGGGGGCGAGGAATGAGCAGTTCTTC	CASSGGQGARNEQFF	TRBJ2-1	many	TRBV12-3/TRBV12-4	15	TRBD1
TGTGCCAGCAGCCCATCCGGACTAGCGGCTTACAATGAGCAGTTCTTC	CASSPSGLAAYNEQFF	TRBJ2-1	many	TRBV7-3	16	TRBD2
TGTGCCAGCAGCGAAACTAGCGGGAGGGCCAATGAGCAGTTCTTC	CASSETSGRANEQFF	TRBJ2-1	many	TRBV9	15	TRBD2
TGCAGTGCTAGTTGGTCGTTGAATGAGCAGTTCTTC	CSASWSLNEQFF	TRBJ2-1	many	TRBV20-1	12	-
TGTGCCAGCAGTACGTCTGGGGCCAACGTCCTGACTTTC	CASSTSGANVLTF	TRBJ2-6	few	TRBV6-5	13	-
TGCGCCAGCAGCCAAGATATAGGCAGGGAGTACGAGCAGTACTTC	CASSQDIGREYEQYF	TRBJ2-7	many	TRBV4-1	15	-
TGCGCCAGCAGCCGCCGCAGGGGGGATAATGAAAAACTGTTTTTT	CASSRRRGDNEKLFF	TRBJ1-4	many	TRBV5-1	15	TRBD1
TGTGCCAGCAGCGTCGGGGGGGGGTATTCTCCCAACTATGGCTACACCTTC	CASSVGGGYSPNYGYTF	TRBJ1-2	many	TRBV9	17	-
TGTGCCAGTAGTATACCAGGGGACTATGGCTACACCTTC	CASSIPGDYGYTF	TRBJ1-2	many	TRBV19	13	-
TGCAGTGCTAGCCCGGGATCGGGAGAGACCCAGTACTTC	CSASPGSGETQYF	TRBJ2-5	many	TRBV20-1	13	-
TGTGCCAGCAGTCCGTGGGGACTAGCGGGAGTTTACAATGAGCAGTTCTTC	CASSPWGLAGVYNEQFF	TRBJ2-1	many	TRBV6-1	17	TRBD2